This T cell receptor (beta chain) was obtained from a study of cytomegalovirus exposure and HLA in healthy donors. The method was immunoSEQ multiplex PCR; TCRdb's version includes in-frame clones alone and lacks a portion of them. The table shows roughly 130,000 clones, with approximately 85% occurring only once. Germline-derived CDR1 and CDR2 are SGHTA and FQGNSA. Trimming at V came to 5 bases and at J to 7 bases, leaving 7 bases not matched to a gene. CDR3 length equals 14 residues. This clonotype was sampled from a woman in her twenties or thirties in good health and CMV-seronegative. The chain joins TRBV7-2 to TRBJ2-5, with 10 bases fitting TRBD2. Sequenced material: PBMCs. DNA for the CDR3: TGTGCCAGCAGCGCCGGGACTAGCGTTGGGACCCAGTACTTC. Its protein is CASSAGTSVGTQYF. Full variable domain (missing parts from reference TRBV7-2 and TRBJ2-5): GAGVSQSPSNKVTEKGKDVELRCDPISGHTALYWYRQSLGQGLEFLIYFQGNSAPDKSGLPSDRFSAERTGGSVSTLTIQRTQQEDSAVYLCASSAGTSVGTQYFGPGTRLLVL.